The 6 T cell receptor beta chains below were found in one sample sequenced in a study of tumor-infiltrating lymphocytes in localized non-small cell lung cancer. Some clones are missing from TCRdb's copy, which holds only in-frame ones; the method was immunoSEQ multiplex PCR. The sample has 11,000 to 15,000 clones; roughly four fifths are singletons. Sequenced: lung tumor tissue. The receptor source for this set is a human donor with non-small cell lung cancer.

The chain carries TRBV4-3 and TRBJ1-1; TRBD1 matches at 8 bases. The germline gives CDR1 LGHNA, CDR2 YSLEER. V dropped 0 bases and J dropped 5; count of bases not matched to a gene: 5. This CDR3 region has 15 residues. The CDR3 DNA reads as TGCGCCAGCAGCCAAGATTACAGGGGGGATACTGAAGCTTTCTTT. Translated, it gives CASSQDYRGDTEAFF.

This clone was recorded a few times. The sample carries other DNA sequences with the same CDR3. The chain links TRBV18 to TRBJ1-5, with 8 bases fitting TRBD1. The V and J ends lost 6 bases and 4 bases, in that order; junction bases with no gene match: 8. The CDR3 consists of 15 residues. Per germline, CDR1 KGHSH and CDR2 LQKENI. CDR3 in amino acids: CASSPDRGGNQPQHF. CDR3 nucleotide sequence: TGTGCCAGCTCTCCTGACAGGGGTGGAAATCAGCCCCAGCATTTT.

The V gene is TRBV6-6, the J gene TRBJ2-1; D uncertain. The V gene's germline CDR1 is MNHNY and CDR2 SVGAGI (reference sequence). There are 11 residues in the CDR3. V lost 7 bases and J lost 6, with 7 bases in between. CDR3 sequence (DNA): TGTGCCAGCACTTTGGGCAATGAGCAGTTCTTC. It is translated as CASTLGNEQFF.

The V gene is TRBV25-1, the J gene TRBJ2-4; tentatively, D is TRBD1 (6 bases). CDR3 length equals 16 residues. Trimming stripped 1 base from V and 0 bases from J, with 10 bases between. Germline loops: CDR1 MGHDK, CDR2 SYGVNS. The CDR3 nucleotides are TGTGCCAGCAGTGAATGGAACAGGGAAGCCAAAAACATTCAGTACTTC. Translated, it gives CASSEWNREAKNIQYF.

This chain connects TRBV7-3 to TRBJ2-1; tentatively, D is TRBD2 (5 bases). The germline V and J ends were trimmed by 5 bases and 8 bases, with 16 bases remaining between them. CDR3 length: 14 residues. CDR1 and CDR2 from the germline V gene are SGHTA and FQGTGA. CDR3 sequence (DNA): TGTGCCAGCAGCCGGGGTGGAGATCCCCATGAGCAGTTCTTC. It codes for CASSRGGDPHEQFF.

The V call is TRBV7-6, the J call TRBJ2-5; D not resolved. V shed 3 bases and J shed 5 bases, with 4 bases lying between them. Germline V gene data show CDR1 as SGHVS and CDR2 as FNYEAQ. This CDR3 region has 11 residues. The CDR3 DNA reads as TGTGCCAGCAGCTTGAGTGAGACCCAGTACTTC. This gives the protein CASSLSETQYF. Full variable domain (outside the CDR3, taken from reference TRBV7-6 and TRBJ2-5): GAGVSQSPRYKVTKRGQDVALRCDPISGHVSLYWYRQALGQGPEFLTYFNYEAQQDKSGLPNDRFSAERPEGSISTLTIQRTEQRDSAMYRCASSLSETQYFGPGTRLLVL.